This T cell receptor (beta chain) emerged from a study of cytomegalovirus exposure and HLA in healthy donors. Study conclusions and caveats: In the analysis, some V segments, TRBV6-2 and TRBV6-3 included, were excluded as indistinguishable.

V was clipped by 1 base and J by 5 bases, with 24 bases between them. There are 19 residues in the CDR3. Germline V gives CDR1 MDHEN, CDR2 SYDVKM. When sampled, the donors appeared nominally healthy, though they likely had unrecorded immune exposures. Of note for this clone: Antigen unknown.

This PCR relied on a set of 60 Vbeta primers and 13 Jbeta primers. Only in-frame clones appear in the TCRdb table, and some are missing; sequencing was by immunoSEQ multiplex PCR. The sample comprises over 90,000 clones, less than 90% of which are singletons, and just over 2.5% rests with the top ten. The specimen was PBMCs. The chain carries TRBV28 and TRBJ2-1, with a weak D call TRBD2 (5 bases). The TCR was taken from a man between 35 and 55 years old in good health and CMV-seronegative. This CDR3 reads CASSLFSLLGVSRNNEQFF. CDR3 bases: TGTGCCAGCAGTTTATTCTCGCTTCTCGGGGTCTCGAGGAACAATGAGCAGTTCTTC.